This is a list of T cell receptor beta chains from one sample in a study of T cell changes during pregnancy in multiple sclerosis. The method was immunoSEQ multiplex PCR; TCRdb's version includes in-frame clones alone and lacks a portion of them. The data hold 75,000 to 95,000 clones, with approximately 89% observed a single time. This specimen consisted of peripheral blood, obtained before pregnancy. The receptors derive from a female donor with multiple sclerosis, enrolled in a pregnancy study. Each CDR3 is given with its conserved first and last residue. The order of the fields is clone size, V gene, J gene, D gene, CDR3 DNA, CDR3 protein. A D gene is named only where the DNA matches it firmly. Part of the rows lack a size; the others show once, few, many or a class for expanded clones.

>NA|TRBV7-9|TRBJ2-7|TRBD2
TGTGCCAGCAGCCCACAACCCGGCGGGGGGGCTATAGAGCAGTACTTC
CASSPQPGGGAIEQYF
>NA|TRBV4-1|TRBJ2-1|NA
TGCGCCAGCAGCCCCGTCGGTAGCGGAGCACGATACAATGAGCAGTTCTTC
CASSPVGSGARYNEQFF
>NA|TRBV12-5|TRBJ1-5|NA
TGTGCTAGTGGTTTGGTAGGTTGGGCCCGGCAGGGGAATCAGCCCCAGCATTTT
CASGLVGWARQGNQPQHF
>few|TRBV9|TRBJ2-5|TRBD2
TGTGCCAGCAGCGTAGGGCGAGCGGGGGCCTACCAAGAGACCCAGTACTTC
CASSVGRAGAYQETQYF
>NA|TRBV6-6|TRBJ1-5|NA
TGTGCCAGCAGTCTTTTACACAGGTATAGCAATCAGCCCCAGCATTTT
CASSLLHRYSNQPQHF
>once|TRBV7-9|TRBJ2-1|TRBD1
TGTGCCAGCAGCTTAGGACAGGGCGCCCACAATGAGCAGTTCTTC
CASSLGQGAHNEQFF
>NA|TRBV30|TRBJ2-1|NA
TGTGCCTGGAGTGTACCGTGGAGGGGTGAGCAGTTCTTC
CAWSVPWRGEQFF
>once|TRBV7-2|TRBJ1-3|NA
TGTGCCAGCAGCTCGGGTTACTCTGGAAACACCATATATTTT
CASSSGYSGNTIYF
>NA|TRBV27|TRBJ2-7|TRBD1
TGTGCCAGCAGTCCTGGGTGGGGGACAGGGGCCTACGAGCAGTACTTC
CASSPGWGTGAYEQYF
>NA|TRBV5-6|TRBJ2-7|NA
TGTGCCAGCAGCCGTTTACAGGGTGCTTCCTACGAGCAGTACTTC
CASSRLQGASYEQYF
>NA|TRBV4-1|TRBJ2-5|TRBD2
TGCGCCAGCAGGGGGGAACCAGCGGGAGTTTGGGAGACCCAGTACTTC
CASRGEPAGVWETQYF
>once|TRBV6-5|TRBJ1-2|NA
TGTGCCAGCAGACGTGCCCTCGGGCCGGGGGGCTACACCTTC
CASRRALGPGGYTF
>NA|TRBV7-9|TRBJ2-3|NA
TGTGCCAGCAGCCTGGGGGACTTCCGCACAGATACGCAGTATTTT
CASSLGDFRTDTQYF
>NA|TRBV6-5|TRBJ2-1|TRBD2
TGTGCCAGCACAAGCGGGGGGACCTACAATGAGCAGTTCTTC
CASTSGGTYNEQFF
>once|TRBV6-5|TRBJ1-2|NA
TGTGCCAGCAGCTACGGACAGAACTATGGCTACACCTTC
CASSYGQNYGYTF
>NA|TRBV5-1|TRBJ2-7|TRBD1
TGCGCCACCAGAAGGACAGGGGCCTACGAGCAGTACTTC
CATRRTGAYEQYF
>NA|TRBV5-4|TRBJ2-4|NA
TGTGCCACCCAGGCGGGTATGGAGCGCGTAGCCAAAAACATTCAGTACTTC
CATQAGMERVAKNIQYF
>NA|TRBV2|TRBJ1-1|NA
TGTGCCAGCAGGACTAACACTGAAGCTTTCTTT
CASRTNTEAFF
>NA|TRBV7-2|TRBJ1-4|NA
TGTGCCAGCAGCTCGGGAGTTTATAATGAAAAACTGTTTTTT
CASSSGVYNEKLFF
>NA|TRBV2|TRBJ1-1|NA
TGTGCCAGCAGTGAGGTCGTACTCGGGTATTGGCCCCGAGAAGCTTTCTTT
CASSEVVLGYWPREAFF
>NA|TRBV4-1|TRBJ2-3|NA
TGCGCCAGCAGCCAAGAGGGTCCCAGACTAAGCACAGATACGCAGTATTTT
CASSQEGPRLSTDTQYF
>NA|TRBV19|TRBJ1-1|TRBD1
TGTGCCAGTAGTGTATACAGGGGCCCGGGCACTGAAGCTTTCTTT
CASSVYRGPGTEAFF
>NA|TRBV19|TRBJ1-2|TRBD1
TGTGCCAGTAGTATCCGGGACAGCCATGGCTACACCTTC
CASSIRDSHGYTF
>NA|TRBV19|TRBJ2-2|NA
TGTGCCAGTAGTATCGGTCTAGCAACCGGGGAGCTGTTTTTT
CASSIGLATGELFF
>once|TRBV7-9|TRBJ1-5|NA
TGTGCCAGCAGCTTGGGGCCTGAGTGGCCCCAGCATTTT
CASSLGPEWPQHF
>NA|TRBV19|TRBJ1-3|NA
TGTGCCAGTAGTAGGCGAGCGGACACCATATATTTT
CASSRRADTIYF
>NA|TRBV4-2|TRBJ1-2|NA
TGTGCCAGCAGCACTTTGGCGGGCCCCCCTAATGGCTACACCTTC
CASSTLAGPPNGYTF
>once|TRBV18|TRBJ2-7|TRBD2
TGTGCCAGCTCATCACTAGCGGGAGACGTCGAGCAGTACTTC
CASSSLAGDVEQYF
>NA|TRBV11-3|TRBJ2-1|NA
TGTGCCAGCAGCTTAAGGGGGAACAATGAGCAGTTCTTC
CASSLRGNNEQFF
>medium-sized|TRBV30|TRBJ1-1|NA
TGTGCCTGGAGTAAGGGGGGGAAAACTGAAGCTTTCTTT
CAWSKGGKTEAFF
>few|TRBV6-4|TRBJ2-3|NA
TGTGCCAGCGCCCAGCGTGACGGTAGCACAGATACGCAGTATTTT
CASAQRDGSTDTQYF
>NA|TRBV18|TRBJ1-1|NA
TGTGCCAGCTCTCCTGACCGAGCGGGGGCTGAAGCTTTCTTT
CASSPDRAGAEAFF
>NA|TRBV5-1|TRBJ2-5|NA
TGCGCCAGCGCCCGTTCAAGCGGGCTCCAAGAGACCCAGTACTTC
CASARSSGLQETQYF
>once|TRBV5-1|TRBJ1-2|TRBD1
TGCGCCAGCAGCTTCACAGGGGATGGCTACACCTTC
CASSFTGDGYTF
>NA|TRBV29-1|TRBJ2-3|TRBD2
TGCAGCGTTGATAACCCCAGACTAGCGGGGGTAGGGGGGGGTACGCAGTATTTT
CSVDNPRLAGVGGGTQYF
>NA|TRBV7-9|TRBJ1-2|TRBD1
TGTGCCAGCAGCCGAACGACAGGGGGCGAAAATGGCTACACCTTC
CASSRTTGGENGYTF
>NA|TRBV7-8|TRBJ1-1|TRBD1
TGTGCCAGCAGCGTACGACAGGGGGGGGCTGAAGCTTTCTTT
CASSVRQGGAEAFF
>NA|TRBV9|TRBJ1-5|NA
TGTGCCAGCAGCGCTAGGATGGAGCCTTCGGGCAATCAGCCCCAGCATTTT
CASSARMEPSGNQPQHF
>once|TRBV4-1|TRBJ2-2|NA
TGCGCCAGCAGCCAGGGGGCAGGGAGAAGACCCGGGGAGCTGTTTTTT
CASSQGAGRRPGELFF
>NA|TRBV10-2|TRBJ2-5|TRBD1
TGCGCCAGCAGGCACAGGGGGGTAGGGGAGACCCAGTACTTC
CASRHRGVGETQYF
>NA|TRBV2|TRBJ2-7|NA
TGTGCCATGCTCGACAGCTACGAGCAGTACTTC
CAMLDSYEQYF
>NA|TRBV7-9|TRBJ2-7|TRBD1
TGTGCCAGCAGCTTTTGGGACAGGGGGGACGAGCAGTACTTC
CASSFWDRGDEQYF
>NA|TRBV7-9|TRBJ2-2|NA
TGTGCCAGCAGCCGCGTCAGGCAGGGAAACACCGGGGAGCTGTTTTTT
CASSRVRQGNTGELFF
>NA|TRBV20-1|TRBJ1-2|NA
TGCAGTGCCGAGCCCGGGAGTGGCTACACCTTC
CSAEPGSGYTF
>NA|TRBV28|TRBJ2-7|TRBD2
TGTGCCAGCAGTTTTAGCGGGAGGTCTTACGAGCAGTACTTC
CASSFSGRSYEQYF
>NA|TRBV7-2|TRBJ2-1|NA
TGTGCCAGCAGCTTAGACCTTACAAGCGGGAATGAGCAGTTCTTC
CASSLDLTSGNEQFF
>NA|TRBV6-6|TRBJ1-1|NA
TGTGCCAGCAGTTACTCGAGGGCCCGGAACACTGAAGCTTTCTTT
CASSYSRARNTEAFF
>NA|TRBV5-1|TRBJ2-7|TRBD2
TGCGCCAGCAGCTTGGGTCTAGCGGGGGGACCTTCCTACGAGCAGTACTTC
CASSLGLAGGPSYEQYF
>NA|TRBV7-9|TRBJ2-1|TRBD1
TGTGCCAGCAGGCCCAAGACAGGGGTCTACAATGAGCAGTTCTTC
CASRPKTGVYNEQFF
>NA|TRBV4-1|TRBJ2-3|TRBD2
TGCGCCAGCAGGCAAGCGGGAGGGCCCAACTTAGCAGATACGCAGTATTTT
CASRQAGGPNLADTQYF
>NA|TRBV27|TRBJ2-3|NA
TGTGCCAGCAGTCCCCGGAGACGCGATACGCAGTATTTT
CASSPRRRDTQYF
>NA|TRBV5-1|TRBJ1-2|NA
TGCGCCAGCAGCGGTTCGACAGGCGCGAACGATGGCTACACCTTC
CASSGSTGANDGYTF
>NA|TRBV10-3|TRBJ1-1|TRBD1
TGTGCCATCAGTGGGGCAGGGGGATATAACACTGAAGCTTTCTTT
CAISGAGGYNTEAFF
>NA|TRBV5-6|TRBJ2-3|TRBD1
TGTGCCAGCAGCCTAGGACAGGGTTGGTATACGCAGTATTTT
CASSLGQGWYTQYF
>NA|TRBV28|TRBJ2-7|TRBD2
TGTGCCAGCAGTTTGGGGGGGAGCGGAGGGGACGAGCAGTACTTC
CASSLGGSGGDEQYF
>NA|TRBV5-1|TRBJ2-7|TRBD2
TGCGCCAGCAGCTTGGATACTAGCGGGAGGTTTTACGAGCAGTACTTC
CASSLDTSGRFYEQYF
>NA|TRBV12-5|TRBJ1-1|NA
TGTGCTAGTGGCAACCTCGGACAGCTAGGAAGTGGGGAAGCTTTCTTT
CASGNLGQLGSGEAFF